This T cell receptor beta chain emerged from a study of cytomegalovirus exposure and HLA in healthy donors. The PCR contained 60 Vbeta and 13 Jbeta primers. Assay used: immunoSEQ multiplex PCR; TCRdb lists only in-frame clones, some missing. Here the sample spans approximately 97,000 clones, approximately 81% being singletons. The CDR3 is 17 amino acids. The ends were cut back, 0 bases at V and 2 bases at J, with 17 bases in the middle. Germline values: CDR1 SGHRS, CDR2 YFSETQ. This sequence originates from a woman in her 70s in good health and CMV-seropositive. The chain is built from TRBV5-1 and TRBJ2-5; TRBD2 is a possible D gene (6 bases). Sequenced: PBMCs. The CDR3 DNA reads TGCGCCAGCAGCTTGGGGGGTCTCTCGGGAGAACAAGAGACCCAGTACTTC. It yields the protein CASSLGGLSGEQETQYF. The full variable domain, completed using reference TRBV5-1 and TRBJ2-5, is KAGVTQTPRYLIKTRGQQVTLSCSPISGHRSVSWYQQTPGQGLQFLFEYFSETQRNKGNFPGRFSGRQFSNSRSEMNVSTLELGDSALYLCASSLGGLSGEQETQYFGPGTRLLVL.